The T cell receptor (beta chain) under discussion was sequenced for a study of CD8+ T cells in alopecia areata. Germline assignment: CDR1 MNHEY and CDR2 SMNVEV (reference sequence). V lost 0 bases and J 1 base, leaving 9 bases between the germline ends. The CDR3 loop spans 15 amino acids. Isolated RNA was reverse transcribed into cDNA used as the sequencing template. Assay: immunoSEQ multiplex PCR; the TCRdb copy retains only in-frame clones and omits some. The sample lists some 170,000 clones; around 71% were seen once. J is TRBJ2-5 and V is TRBV27; D remains unclear. Source: CD8+ T cells sorted from blood, taken at week 0. The sequence derives from a human donor with alopecia areata. This CDR3 reads CASSLSLQTQETQYF. In DNA form, the CDR3 reads TGTGCCAGCAGTTTATCACTTCAAACCCAAGAGACCCAGTACTTC.